A selection of T cell receptor beta chains follows, all from one sample in a study of graft-versus-host responses after intestinal transplantation. Which antigens these TCRs recognize remains unknown. The protocol was immunoSEQ multiplex PCR, while the TCRdb copy is restricted to in-frame clones and leaves out a portion. The data show 120,000 or so clones, roughly 95% seen once. The source material was unstimulated CD8+ T cells sorted from spleen or lymph node cells, sampled before intestinal transplant. These receptors all stem from a human donor who received an intestinal transplant. CDR3s include the opening cysteine and the closing phenylalanine or tryptophan. A D gene is named only where the DNA matches it firmly. Size values are once, few and many counts, or a class for expanded clones, and some rows have none.

>TRBV9|-|TRBJ2-2|-
TGTGCCAGCAGCGTATATCAGGGCACCGGGGAGCTGTTTTTT
CASSVYQGTGELFF
>TRBV5-1|once|TRBJ2-1|TRBD2
TGCGCCAGCAGCCTGGGACTAGCGCGCAATGAGCAGTTCTTC
CASSLGLARNEQFF
>TRBV6-5|-|TRBJ2-4|TRBD1
TGTGCCAGCAGTTACTCAGGGGGCGCATCCAAAAACATTCAGTACTTC
CASSYSGGASKNIQYF
>TRBV9|-|TRBJ2-2|TRBD1
TGTGCCAGCAGCTCGGACAGGGTCGACACCGGGGAGCTGTTTTTT
CASSSDRVDTGELFF
>TRBV5-4|-|TRBJ2-1|-
TGTGCCAGCAGCTTGGTCCCAGGACGCAATGAGCAGTTCTTC
CASSLVPGRNEQFF
>TRBV7-9|-|TRBJ2-1|-
TGTGCCAGCAGCCTCCGGAAGGATGAGCAGTTCTTC
CASSLRKDEQFF
>TRBV2|-|TRBJ2-5|TRBD2
TGTGCCAGCACCCAATATTTAGGACTAGCGGACGAAGAGACCCAGTACTTC
CASTQYLGLADEETQYF
>TRBV5-4|once|TRBJ2-1|-
TGTGCCACCAGGGAAGGCTCCTACAATGAGCAGTTCTTC
CATREGSYNEQFF
>TRBV27|-|TRBJ2-1|TRBD2
TGTGCCAGCAGTGAGCGGGACGGGGGATACAATGAGCAGTTCTTC
CASSERDGGYNEQFF
>TRBV29-1|-|TRBJ1-5|-
TGCAGCGTCACCTCGGGGGGCAATCAGCCCCAGCATTTT
CSVTSGGNQPQHF
>TRBV4-1|-|TRBJ2-7|-
TGCGCCAGCAGCCAAGATGTGAGCCTTACCTACGAGCAGTACTTT
CASSQDVSLTYEQYF
>TRBV28|-|TRBJ2-1|-
TGTGCCAGCAGTTTTAGAGTTTATGAGGCGCACAGCTCCTACAATGAGCAGTTCTTC
CASSFRVYEAHSSYNEQFF
>TRBV6-1|-|TRBJ2-7|TRBD2
TGTGCCAGCAGTGAAGCGGGACTAGCTCCGAGCTCCTACGAGCAGTACTTC
CASSEAGLAPSSYEQYF
>TRBV13|-|TRBJ1-1|-
TGTGCCAGCAGTCTAGGTGGGACGGGGGATACTGAAGCTTTCTTT
CASSLGGTGDTEAFF
>TRBV6-4|few|TRBJ1-3|-
TGTGCCAGCCAAGGGGATACCGGAAACACCATATATTTT
CASQGDTGNTIYF
>TRBV19|-|TRBJ2-1|-
TGTGCCAGTAGTATTGGAAATATCAATGAGCAGTTCTTC
CASSIGNINEQFF
>TRBV19|-|TRBJ2-7|TRBD1
TGTGCCAGTAGTCCCTGGACAGGGGGCTACGAGCAGTACTTC
CASSPWTGGYEQYF
>TRBV7-9|-|TRBJ2-7|-
TGTGCCAGCAGCTTAGTGGTGGGAGAGACCTACGAGCAGTACTTC
CASSLVVGETYEQYF
>TRBV30|-|TRBJ2-7|TRBD2
TGTGCCTGGGGGCTCCTAGCGGGAGGATGGGAGCAGTACTTC
CAWGLLAGGWEQYF
>TRBV5-6|-|TRBJ2-7|TRBD1
TGTGCCAGCAGCCCCGGACAGGTTTCTTACGAGCAGTACTTC
CASSPGQVSYEQYF
>TRBV13|-|TRBJ2-5|-
TGTGCCAGCAGCTTCTGGGACAAGGCCCAAGAGACCCAGTACTTC
CASSFWDKAQETQYF
>TRBV15|-|TRBJ1-2|-
TGTGCCACCGGGGACGGGAGCTATGGCTACACCTTC
CATGDGSYGYTF
>TRBV4-2|-|TRBJ1-2|-
TGTGCCAGCAGCCAAGTCCAGGGAGCTAACTATGGCTACACCTTC
CASSQVQGANYGYTF
>TRBV6-5|-|TRBJ2-1|-
TGTGCCAGCAGACCCGGGCCGTCCTCCTACAATGAGCAGTTCTTC
CASRPGPSSYNEQFF
>TRBV12-5|-|TRBJ2-1|TRBD2
TGTGCTAGTGGATACGCTCTAGACGGGAGGGCCGCCAATGAGCAGTTCTTC
CASGYALDGRAANEQFF
>TRBV7-8|-|TRBJ2-7|TRBD2
TGTGCCAGCAGCTCGGGGTCGGGGGGTTCCTACGAGCAGTACTTC
CASSSGSGGSYEQYF
>TRBV13|-|TRBJ2-5|-
TGTGCCAGCAGCTCCGCTTCAAATAGCCAGTACTTC
CASSSASNSQYF
>TRBV4-1|-|TRBJ2-7|-
TGCGCCAGCAGCCTCGTCCGGGACTACGAGCAGTACTTC
CASSLVRDYEQYF
>TRBV21-1|-|TRBJ2-1|-
TGTGCCAGCAGCGGGGGGACAGTGGTGAGATACAATGAGCAGTTCTTC
CASSGGTVVRYNEQFF
>TRBV4-1|-|TRBJ1-1|-
TGCGCCAGCAGCCCTCCCGGGACGGCGAACACTGAAGCTTTCTTT
CASSPPGTANTEAFF
>TRBV9|-|TRBJ2-2|-
TGTGCCAGCAGCGCCCCGGTCAGCGGGAACACCGGGGAGCTGTTTTTT
CASSAPVSGNTGELFF
>TRBV7-9|-|TRBJ1-5|TRBD1
TGTGCCAGCAGCATGACAGGGGGCGGCAATCAGCCCCAGCATTTT
CASSMTGGGNQPQHF
>TRBV27|-|TRBJ2-7|TRBD2
TGTGCCAGCAGTTTATCCTCTAGCGGCCCCTACGAGCAGTACTTC
CASSLSSSGPYEQYF
>TRBV7-9|once|TRBJ2-5|-
TGTGCCAGCAGCCCACCGGGCCGGGGGGAGACCCAGTACTTC
CASSPPGRGETQYF
>TRBV5-4|once|TRBJ1-1|TRBD1
TGTGCCAGCTCTCTTAGACAGGGGAGGAACACTGAAGCTTTCTTT
CASSLRQGRNTEAFF
>TRBV4-1|-|TRBJ2-1|TRBD2
TGCGCCAGCAGCCAAGACTTGGCGGGAGGCCCTAACAATGAGCAGTTCTTC
CASSQDLAGGPNNEQFF
>TRBV6-1|-|TRBJ2-7|-
TGTGCCAGCGGCGGGCAGGGGGGTAAGGAGCAGTACTTC
CASGGQGGKEQYF
>TRBV19|-|TRBJ1-2|-
TGTGCCAGTAGTATAGAACTTGGGGTTGTCGTTGATGGCTACACCTTC
CASSIELGVVVDGYTF
>TRBV28|-|TRBJ2-7|-
TGTGCCAGCAGTCGTGACCTAAAGACCCACCCCTACGAGCAGTACTTC
CASSRDLKTHPYEQYF
>TRBV4-2|-|TRBJ2-2|TRBD2
TGTGCCAGCAGCCAAGTGGGCGGAGCGGGACCAGGGGAGCTGTTTTTT
CASSQVGGAGPGELFF
>TRBV27|-|TRBJ2-2|TRBD2
TGTGCCAGCAGTTTAGCCACTAGCGGGTTAAGTAGGGGCGGGGAGCTGTTTTTT
CASSLATSGLSRGGELFF
>TRBV2|-|TRBJ1-5|-
TGTGCCAGCGTGGGGGGGAAGGGGCCCCAGCATTTT
CASVGGKGPQHF
>TRBV5-1|-|TRBJ1-3|-
TGCGCCAACATCTCTGGAAACACCATATATTTT
CANISGNTIYF
>TRBV4-1|-|TRBJ1-5|-
TGCGCCAGCAGCCAAGTAGGGGCAGGCAATCAGCCCCAGCATTTT
CASSQVGAGNQPQHF
>TRBV12-5|-|TRBJ2-7|TRBD1
TGTGCTACTCGACAGGGGCCCTACGAGCAGTACTTC
CATRQGPYEQYF
>TRBV5-3|-|TRBJ1-1|-
TGTGCCAGAAGCTTGGGTCTTATGTGGCAGGGAGCCCCCAGGAGGGATGAAGCTTTCTTT
CARSLGLMWQGAPRRDEAFF
>TRBV9|-|TRBJ2-1|TRBD2
TGTGCCAGCAGCGTAGACCTTAGCGGGGGCCCAAACAATGAGCAGTTCTTC
CASSVDLSGGPNNEQFF
>TRBV27|-|TRBJ2-7|-
TGTGCCAGCAGGCCCGCCCTCTCGGGATCCTACGAGCAGTACTTC
CASRPALSGSYEQYF
>TRBV7-3|-|TRBJ2-1|TRBD2
TGTGCCAGCAGCTCGGGACTAGCGGGCCCCTACAATGAGCAGTTCTTC
CASSSGLAGPYNEQFF
>TRBV28|-|TRBJ1-1|TRBD1
TGTGCCAGCGGGGACAGGGGGTACATGAACACTGAAGCTTTCTTT
CASGDRGYMNTEAFF
>TRBV9|-|TRBJ2-2|-
TGTGCCAGCAGCCTTACAGGGGACTTAAACACCGGGGAGCTGTTTTTT
CASSLTGDLNTGELFF
>TRBV2|-|TRBJ2-1|-
TGTGCCAGCAGTGAGGAAGGGGCCTACAATGAGCAGTTCTTC
CASSEEGAYNEQFF